The 29 T cell receptor beta chains below come from one sample, sequenced in a study of CD8 T cells in Susac syndrome. RNA, at about 0.45 to 1 ug, was reverse transcribed with random hexamers. From the immunoSEQ multiplex PCR reads, TCRdb called clonotypes with MiXCR, one entry per CDR3 protein. The table records more than 80,000 distinct CDR3 sequences, around 94% of them present only once. The source material was CD8+ T cells from PBMCs. These receptors came from a human donor with Susac syndrome.

The chain carries TRBV3-1 and TRBJ2-5, with 11 bases that match TRBD1. V gave up 4 bases and J gave up 5 bases; unmatched junction bases: 6. Germline V gene data show CDR1 as LGHDT and CDR2 as YNNKEL (reference sequence). The CDR3 is 15 amino acids. CDR3 coding DNA: TGTGCCAGCAGCCCGGGACAGGGGGTTATTGAGACCCAGTACTTC. It is translated as CASSPGQGVIETQYF.

The chain joins TRBV15 to TRBJ1-5; D is unclear. The V and J ends lost 5 bases and 4 bases respectively, with 9 bases between them. CDR3 length: 13 amino acids. The germline V gene encodes CDR1 LNHNV and CDR2 YYDKDF (reference sequence). Here the CDR3 DNA reads TGTGCCACCAGCCCGCTGGGGAATCAGCCCCAGCATTTT. It codes for CATSPLGNQPQHF.

The chain couples TRBV29-1 to TRBJ2-7; D is unresolved. This CDR3 comprises 12 residues. The V gene's germline CDR1 is SQVTM and CDR2 ANQGSEA. Trimming took 4 bases from V and 0 from J, leaving 7 bases between them. CDR3 sequence (DNA): TGCAGCGTTGGTGGGCCCTCCTACGAGCAGTACTTC. Translating gives CSVGGPSYEQYF.

The V and J genes are TRBV6-1 and TRBJ1-2, with 9 bases identical to TRBD1. The germline gives CDR1 MNHNS, CDR2 SASEGT. J was trimmed by 2 bases and V by 6 bases; bases with no gene match: 4. CDR3 length: 14 residues. The CDR3 region is CASRAGTGNYGYTF. CDR3 in DNA: TGTGCCAGCAGGGCCGGGACAGGGAACTATGGCTACACCTTC.

V is TRBV20-1 and J is TRBJ1-6; TRBD1 might be the D (6 bases). Germline V CDR1 and CDR2: DFQATT, SNEGSKA (reference sequence). V was clipped by 0 bases and J by 0 bases, with 9 bases between them. The CDR3 length is 16 residues. CDR3: CSARETGNSYNSPLHF. CDR3 DNA sequence: TGCAGTGCTAGAGAGACAGGCAACTCCTATAATTCACCCCTCCACTTT.

This rearrangement joins TRBV6-2 or TRBV6-3 to TRBJ1-1; D may be TRBD1 (5 bases). There are 14 residues in the CDR3. Germline CDR1 and CDR2: MNHEY and SVGEGT. The germline V and J ends were trimmed by 2 bases and 1 base, with 8 bases remaining between them. CDR3 sequence reads: CASSYTGPNTEAFF. CDR3 nucleotide sequence: TGTGCCAGCAGTTACACGGGGCCGAACACTGAAGCTTTCTTT.

The chain has TRBV27 and TRBJ2-2; D remains unclear. The CDR3 covers 13 residues. CDR1 MNHEY and CDR2 SMNVEV come from the germline V gene (reference sequence). The V gene lost 5 bases and the J gene lost 6 bases, with 10 bases spanning the gap. The CDR3 region is CASSRRWPGELFF. CDR3 nucleotide sequence: TGTGCCAGCAGTCGTCGTTGGCCCGGGGAGCTGTTTTTT.

This sequence joins TRBV4-3 and TRBJ2-1, with D tentatively TRBD2 (6 bases). The CDR3 is 17 residues long. CDR1 is LGHNA, CDR2 YSLEER, per germline. V was trimmed by 0 bases and J by 6 bases, leaving 18 bases between them. This chain's CDR3 is CASSQDPGGALGNEQFF. As DNA, the CDR3 is TGCGCCAGCAGCCAAGATCCAGGAGGGGCGTTGGGCAATGAGCAGTTCTTC.

The gene calls are TRBV14 and TRBJ1-2; the D is unclear. V lost 0 bases and J lost 2, with 10 bases in between. In germline, CDR1 is SGHDN, CDR2 FVKESK. The CDR3 runs 15 residues. DNA for the CDR3: TGTGCCAGCAGCCAAGATCAGACGGGGAACTATGGCTACACCTTC. Translated, it gives CASSQDQTGNYGYTF.

The chain employs TRBV7-9 and TRBJ2-6; the D is unclear. CDR1 is SEHNR, CDR2 FQNEAQ, per germline (reference sequence). The CDR3 has 15 amino acids. The V gene lost 5 bases and the J gene lost 2 bases, with 10 bases spanning the gap. This chain's CDR3 is CASSTTQPGANVLTF. The CDR3 DNA is TGTGCCAGCAGCACTACACAGCCTGGGGCCAACGTCCTGACTTTC.

V gene TRBV20-1 combines with J gene TRBJ2-1; D could derive from TRBD1 or TRBD2 (5 bases each). Germline V gene data show CDR1 as DFQATT and CDR2 as SNEGSKA (reference sequence). V was clipped by 6 bases and J by 9 bases, with 15 bases between them. This CDR3 region has 12 residues. The CDR3 nucleotides read TGCAGTGCCAGGGACGGAGTGGTTGAGCAGTTCTTC. Protein sequence: CSARDGVVEQFF.

CDR3: CASSVTTGRQTQYF. CDR3 sequence (DNA): TGTGCCAGCAGCGTAACGACAGGGAGGCAGACCCAGTACTTC. The V and J genes are TRBV9 and TRBJ2-5; D might be TRBD1 (7 bases). V dropped 1 base and J dropped 6 bases, with 13 bases sitting between them. The CDR3 consists of 14 residues. CDR1 is SGDLS and CDR2 is YYNGEE in the germline V gene.

This chain joins TRBV10-3 and TRBJ2-5; no firm D call. With 4 bases removed from V and 2 bases from J, the gap between germline ends came to 11 bases. Looked up from germline, CDR1 is ENHRY and CDR2 is SYGVKD. The CDR3 covers 14 residues. This CDR3 reads CAISAPGDQETQYF. The CDR3 coding sequence is TGTGCCATCAGTGCCCCTGGTGATCAAGAGACCCAGTACTTC.

The chain carries TRBV20-1 and TRBJ2-1, with D unclear. Trimming cost V 6 bases and J 4 bases, with 16 bases left between them. This CDR3 spans 14 amino acids. Germline V gene data show CDR1 as DFQATT and CDR2 as SNEGSKA (reference sequence). CDR3 sequence: CSAIHHDRYNEQFF. DNA for the CDR3: TGCAGTGCCATACACCACGACCGGTACAATGAGCAGTTCTTC.

The chain uses TRBV3-1 and TRBJ1-1, with D uncertain. V was pared by 0 bases and J by 0 bases, with 8 bases between. In germline, CDR1 is LGHDT, CDR2 YNNKEL (reference sequence). CDR3 length: 15 residues. The CDR3, as DNA: TGTGCCAGCAGCCAAGATAGAGGGTTGAACACTGAAGCTTTCTTT. Its translation is CASSQDRGLNTEAFF.

The V and J genes are TRBV9 and TRBJ2-2; D remains ambiguous. Deletions cut 3 bases from V and 0 bases from J, with 3 bases between. Per the germline V gene, CDR1 is SGDLS and CDR2 is YYNGEE. The CDR3 spans 13 residues. CDR3 DNA sequence: TGTGCCAGCAGCGCCCCGAACACCGGGGAGCTGTTTTTT. Protein: CASSAPNTGELFF.

The chain has TRBV6-6 and TRBJ2-7; D gene ambiguous. Trimming removed 4 bases at V and 2 bases at J, with 6 bases between. Germline V gene data show CDR1 as MNHNY and CDR2 as SVGAGI (reference sequence). The CDR3 runs to 12 residues. CDR3 loop: CASSLVAYEQYF. As DNA, the CDR3 is TGTGCCAGCAGTTTGGTAGCCTACGAGCAGTACTTC.

The chain carries TRBV12-3 or TRBV12-4 and TRBJ2-4; D is ambiguous. This CDR3 comprises 13 residues. Deletions cut 0 bases from V and 9 bases from J, with 9 bases between. CDR3 protein: CASSLARTGIQYF. The CDR3 bases are TGTGCCAGCAGTTTAGCGCGGACCGGCATTCAGTACTTC.

V gene TRBV6-2 or TRBV6-3 combines with J gene TRBJ1-1; a possible D gene is TRBD1 (5 bases). Deletions cut 0 bases from V and 4 bases from J, with 9 bases between. This CDR3 is 14 amino acids long. Germline V gene lookup returns CDR1 MNHEY and CDR2 SVGEGT. The chain's CDR3 is CASSYSQGGTEAFF. The CDR3 bases are TGTGCCAGCAGTTACTCCCAGGGTGGCACTGAAGCTTTCTTT.

The chain links TRBV20-1 to TRBJ2-1; tentatively, D is TRBD2 (5 bases). This CDR3 contains 15 residues. With 3 bases removed from V and 4 bases from J, the gap between germline ends came to 16 bases. Germline CDR1 reads DFQATT; CDR2 reads SNEGSKA (reference sequence). The CDR3 protein is CSASRLDWRYNEQFF. CDR3 DNA: TGCAGTGCTAGCCGCCTGGACTGGAGATACAATGAGCAGTTCTTC.

The chain has TRBV2 and TRBJ1-1; D may be TRBD1 (6 bases). V was pared by 4 bases and J by 5 bases, with 14 bases between. Looked up from germline, CDR1 is SNHLY and CDR2 is FYNNEI. This CDR3 contains 14 residues. Here the CDR3 DNA reads TGTGCCAGCAGTGGGGGGGGCACGATAACTGAAGCTTTCTTT. Its protein product is CASSGGGTITEAFF.

The rearrangement joins TRBV3-1 to TRBJ2-3; D might be TRBD1 (5 bases). From germline, CDR1 is LGHDT and CDR2 YNNKEL (reference sequence). Trimming took off 2 bases at V and 2 bases at J, with 11 bases between the two ends. This CDR3 comprises 15 residues. This CDR3 is CASSQSQGITDTQYF. In DNA form, the CDR3 reads TGTGCCAGCAGCCAAAGCCAGGGAATCACAGATACGCAGTATTTT.

This chain joins TRBV7-9 and TRBJ2-7, with D possibly TRBD1 on 6 matching bases. The CDR3 consists of 14 residues. Germline V gives CDR1 SEHNR, CDR2 FQNEAQ (reference sequence). V was trimmed by 4 bases and J by 5 bases, leaving 15 bases between them. DNA of the CDR3: TGTGCCAGCAGCTCACCCTCCACAGGGCACGAGCAGTACTTC. Translation gives CASSSPSTGHEQYF.

This chain links TRBV12-3 or TRBV12-4 with TRBJ1-4; possible D gene TRBD1, 6 bases. Trimming removed 2 bases at V and 8 bases at J, with 12 bases between. The length of the CDR3 is 14 residues. In DNA form, the CDR3 reads TGTGCCAGCAGTTTACAGGGGATTGGGGAAAAACTGTTTTTT. Residues: CASSLQGIGEKLFF.

This chain joins TRBV5-1 and TRBJ1-1; D might be TRBD1 (6 bases). The CDR3 sequence is 17 residues long. Trimming removed 1 base from V and 0 bases from J, with 16 bases in between. Per germline, CDR1 SGHRS and CDR2 YFSETQ. The CDR3 nucleotides are TGCGCCAGCAGCTTGTCCGGGACACCTAAGATGAACACTGAAGCTTTCTTT. It yields the protein CASSLSGTPKMNTEAFF.

This clonotype was seen a few times. This chain links TRBV9 with TRBJ2-7; tentative D call: TRBD2 (5 bases). Looked up from germline, CDR1 is SGDLS and CDR2 is YYNGEE. Trimming shortened V by 0 bases and J by 2 bases, and 9 bases separated the two germline ends. This CDR3 has 14 amino acids. The CDR3 here is CASSVGTGTYEQYF. As DNA, the CDR3 is TGTGCCAGCAGCGTAGGGACCGGGACCTACGAGCAGTACTTC.

V usage is TRBV19 and J usage is TRBJ1-2, with a weak D call TRBD1 (5 bases). V was shortened by 9 bases and J by 2 bases, with 10 bases between the two germline ends. In germline, CDR1 is LNHDA, CDR2 SQIVND (reference sequence). The CDR3 consists of 12 residues. The chain's CDR3 is CASGTLNYGYTF. The CDR3, as DNA: TGTGCCAGCGGGACGCTCAACTATGGCTACACCTTC.

This sequence joins TRBV12-3 or TRBV12-4 and TRBJ2-1, with 7 bases matching TRBD1. The CDR3 is 15 amino acids. After removal of 6 bases from V and 2 bases from J, the junction contained 7 bases not matched to a gene. The CDR3 DNA sequence: TGTGCCAGCAGCCCCCGGGACAGACCCTACAATGAGCAGTTCTTC. It is translated as CASSPRDRPYNEQFF.

This rearrangement joins TRBV12-3 or TRBV12-4 to TRBJ2-7; D is uncertain. The CDR3 length is 14 residues. Deletions cut 2 bases from V and 1 base from J, with 9 bases between. As DNA, the CDR3 is TGTGCCAGCAGTTTACCCTCCAGGTCCTACGAGCAGTACTTC. This sequence encodes CASSLPSRSYEQYF.